One sample yielded the 13 T cell receptor beta chains listed below, sequenced in a study of shared clonotypes between healthy human individuals (dated by TCRdb to between 2020 and 2021). The library was prepared using the immunoSEQ multiplex PCR assay. TCRdb obtained this table from immuneACCESS and retained in-frame rearrangements with V and J assigned. These tables miss some clones; where compared with another copy, unresolved V genes account for less than half of the shortfall, and the remainder is unexplained. The sample includes approximately 500,000 clones, with 81% observed a single time. About 13% of the sample is held by the ten biggest clonotypes. The sample taken for sequencing was PBMCs. The receptors come from a woman in her forties in good health. Some clones in this sample may be carry-over from other donors' samples.

This clone was seen once. This sequence joins TRBV5-1 and TRBJ2-5, with 10 bases identical to TRBD2. The CDR3 totals 15 residues. V lost 1 base, J lost 2 bases, and 2 bases stayed unmatched. Germline CDR1 SGHRS, CDR2 YFSETQ. DNA for the CDR3: TGCGCCAGCAGCTTGAGTAGCGGGAGGCAAGAGACCCAGTACTTC. Translation: CASSLSSGRQETQYF.

The CDR3 here is CASSSPSGYYEQYF. For the CDR3, the DNA is TGTGCCAGCAGCTCCCCTAGCGGCTACTACGAGCAGTACTTC. The chain is built from TRBV28 and TRBJ2-7, with TRBD2 matching 7 bases. After removal of 6 bases from V and 3 bases from J, the junction contained 8 bases not matched to a gene. Germline CDR1 reads MDHEN; CDR2 reads SYDVKM. The CDR3 loop spans 14 amino acids.

The genes are TRBV28 and TRBJ1-5; 8 nucleotides line up with TRBD1. The CDR3 length is 18 residues. The germline V gene has CDR1 MDHEN and CDR2 SYDVKM. The V gene end was trimmed by 1 base and the J gene end by 0 bases; junction bases not matched to a gene: 8. Here the CDR3 DNA reads TGTGCCAGCAGTTTATCAGGGGGCGTGGGGTATAGCAATCAGCCCCAGCATTTT. It translates to CASSLSGGVGYSNQPQHF.

The V and J genes are TRBV18 and TRBJ2-7; no firm D call. Trimming shortened V by 5 bases and J by 0 bases, and 23 bases separated the two germline ends. In germline, CDR1 is KGHSH, CDR2 LQKENI. CDR3 length: 18 residues. This CDR3 reads CASSSEDTTLFSSYEQYF. The CDR3 DNA reads as TGTGCCAGCTCATCGGAAGACACGACGCTCTTTAGCTCCTACGAGCAGTACTTC.

The chain recombines TRBV7-9 with TRBJ2-7; D tentatively reads TRBD1 or TRBD2 (6 bases each). Trimming shortened V by 5 bases and J by 2 bases, and 22 bases separated the two germline ends. Germline CDR1 is SEHNR and CDR2 is FQNEAQ (reference sequence). This CDR3 region has 17 residues. The CDR3 DNA reads TGTGCCAGCAGCACCACGCGGGACTTCCAGGGGCCCTACGAGCAGTACTTC. This translates into CASSTTRDFQGPYEQYF.

The rearrangement joins TRBV6-5 to TRBJ2-2, with 10 positions matching TRBD1. The CDR3 covers 14 residues. Germline values: CDR1 MNHEY, CDR2 SVGAGI. After removal of 6 bases from V and 6 bases from J, the junction contained 4 bases not matched to a gene. In DNA, the CDR3 is TGTGCCAGCAGGCGACAGGGGGCGTCCGGGGAGCTGTTTTTT. This sequence encodes CASRRQGASGELFF.

The V gene is TRBV27, the J gene TRBJ1-4, with 7 positions matching TRBD1. V lost 1 base and J lost 5; bases outside the gene matches: 4. Germline V gene data show CDR1 as MNHEY and CDR2 as SMNVEV (reference sequence). The CDR3 is 15 residues long. In nucleotides, the CDR3 is TGTGCCAGCAGTTTATGGGGACAGTCCAATGAAAAACTGTTTTTT. Translated, it gives CASSLWGQSNEKLFF.

The chain joins TRBV4-2 to TRBJ2-7; tentatively, D is TRBD2 (6 bases). Trimming left V 1 base short and J 3 bases short, with 10 bases between. Germline V gene sequence: CDR1 LGHNA, CDR2 YNFKEQ. CDR3 length equals 14 residues. The CDR3 nucleotides are TGTGCCAGCAGCCAAGTATTCGGGAGCTACGAGCAGTACTTC. Translation gives CASSQVFGSYEQYF.

The V gene is TRBV27, the J gene TRBJ2-7, with D hard to call. CDR1 and CDR2 (germline): MNHEY, SMNVEV (reference sequence). V was clipped by 2 bases and J by 3 bases, with 5 bases between them. The CDR3 is made up of 12 amino acids. CDR3 in amino acids: CASSLEGYEQYF. The CDR3 coding sequence is TGTGCCAGCAGTTTAGAAGGCTACGAGCAGTACTTC.

V gene TRBV7-6 combines with J gene TRBJ2-1, with D possibly TRBD1 on 6 matching bases. The CDR3 spans 13 residues. Trimming took 2 bases from V and 7 from J, leaving 9 bases between them. CDR1 and CDR2 from the germline V gene are SGHVS and FNYEAQ. The CDR3 protein is CASSLNRENEQFF. DNA of the CDR3: TGTGCCAGCAGCTTAAACAGGGAAAATGAGCAGTTCTTC.

To note about this clone: A read error may explain this, as a much larger clone is one base away. This sequence joins TRBV7-2 and TRBJ2-2; tentative D call: TRBD2 (6 bases). Trimming left V 5 bases short and J 3 bases short, with 16 bases between. Germline CDR1 is SGHTA and CDR2 is FQGNSA. There are 16 residues in the CDR3. The CDR3 sequence: CASSLLSERDTGELFF. In DNA form, the CDR3 reads TGTGCCAGCAGCCTCCTCTCCGAGCGGGACACCGGGGAGCTGTTTTTT.

This clone came up once. The genes are TRBV15 and TRBJ2-2; 12 nucleotides line up with TRBD2. V trimming: 5 bases; J trimming: 4 bases; junction bases outside the gene matches: 8. In germline, CDR1 is LNHNV, CDR2 YYDKDF (reference sequence). The CDR3 is 17 amino acids. CDR3: CATSATPGLAGTGELFF. CDR3 DNA: TGTGCCACCAGCGCGACTCCGGGACTAGCGGGCACCGGGGAGCTGTTTTTT.

The V and J genes are TRBV7-8 and TRBJ2-2, with 15 bases identical to TRBD2. Germline V gene data show CDR1 as SGHVS and CDR2 as FQNEAQ. The CDR3 has 20 amino acids. V lost 2 bases and J lost 4; bases outside the gene matches: 11. CDR3 in amino acids: CASSLFVTGTSGRLTGELFF. CDR3 DNA sequence: TGTGCCAGCAGCTTATTCGTAACCGGGACTAGCGGGAGGCTCACCGGGGAGCTGTTTTTT.